This paragraph reports one T cell receptor (beta chain). Original handling: It was from reference gene primer amplification that nucleated cell counts were estimated. Libraries were prepared by immunoSEQ multiplex PCR; TCRdb keeps only in-frame clonotypes and omits some of them. The DNA gave D and trimming, while V, J and clone size come from that table. Of about 380,000 clones detected, around 85% appear once; the ten largest clones hold roughly 3.9%. The data derive from a study of blood T cell repertoires in COVID-19. Study as a whole: The United States, Italy and Spain supplied acute and convalescent COVID-19 samples. The analysed material was cDNA or gDNA that came from T cells, B-cell-depleted T cells, or PBMCs.

CDR3 length: 15 residues. V dropped 4 bases and J dropped 0 bases, with 11 bases sitting between them. Germline V gives CDR1 SGHRS, CDR2 YFSETQ. Sequencing was done on a sample of peripheral blood. This receptor was obtained from a woman younger than 35 with acute or convalescent COVID-19. The chain links TRBV5-1 to TRBJ1-3; D is undetermined. In DNA form, the CDR3 reads TGCGCCAGCAGCGTCGAGGCTAGCTCTGGAAACACCATATATTTT. Encoded protein: CASSVEASSGNTIYF.